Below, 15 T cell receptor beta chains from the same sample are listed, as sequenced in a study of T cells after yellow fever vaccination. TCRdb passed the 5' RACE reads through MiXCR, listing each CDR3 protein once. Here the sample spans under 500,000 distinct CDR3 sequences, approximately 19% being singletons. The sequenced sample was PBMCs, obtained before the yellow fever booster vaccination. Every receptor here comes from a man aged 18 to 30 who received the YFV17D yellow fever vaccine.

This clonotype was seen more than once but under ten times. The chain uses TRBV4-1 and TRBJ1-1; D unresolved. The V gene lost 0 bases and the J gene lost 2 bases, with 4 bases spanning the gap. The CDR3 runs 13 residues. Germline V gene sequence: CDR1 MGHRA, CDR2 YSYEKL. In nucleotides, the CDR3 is TGCGCCAGCAGCCAAGACGGAAACACTGAAGCTTTCTTT. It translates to CASSQDGNTEAFF.

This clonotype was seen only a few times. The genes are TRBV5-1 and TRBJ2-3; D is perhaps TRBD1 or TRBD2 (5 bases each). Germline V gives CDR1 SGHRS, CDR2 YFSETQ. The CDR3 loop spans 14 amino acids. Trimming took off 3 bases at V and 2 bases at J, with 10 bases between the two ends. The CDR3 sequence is CASSWDGVTDTQYF. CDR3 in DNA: TGCGCCAGCAGCTGGGACGGTGTCACAGATACGCAGTATTTT.

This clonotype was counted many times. The CDR3 DNA follows: TGTGCCAGCAGTTTACCAGGGGGGACTGAAGCTTTCTTT. This translates into CASSLPGGTEAFF. This chain connects TRBV12-3 or TRBV12-4 to TRBJ1-1; 7 nucleotides agree with TRBD1. V shed 2 bases and J 5 bases; nucleotides not matched to a gene: 2. The CDR3 runs to 13 residues.

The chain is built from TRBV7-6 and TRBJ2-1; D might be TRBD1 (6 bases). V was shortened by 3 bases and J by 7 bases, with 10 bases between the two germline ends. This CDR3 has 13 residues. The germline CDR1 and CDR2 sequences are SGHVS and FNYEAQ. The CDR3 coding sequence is TGTGCCAGCAGCTTCAGAGGGGGAAATGAGCAGTTCTTC. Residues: CASSFRGGNEQFF.

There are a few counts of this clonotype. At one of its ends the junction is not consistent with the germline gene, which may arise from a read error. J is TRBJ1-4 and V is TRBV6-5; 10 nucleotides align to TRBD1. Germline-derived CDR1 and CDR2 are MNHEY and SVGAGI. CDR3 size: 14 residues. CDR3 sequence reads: CASREGQGNGKLFF. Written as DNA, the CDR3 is TGTGCCAGCAGAGAGGGACAGGGGAATGGAAAACTGTTTTTT.

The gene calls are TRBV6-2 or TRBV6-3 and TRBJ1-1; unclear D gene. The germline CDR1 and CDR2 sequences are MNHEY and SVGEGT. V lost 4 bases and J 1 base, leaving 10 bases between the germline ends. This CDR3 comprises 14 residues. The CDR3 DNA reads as TGTGCCAGCAGTTTCATCCGGACGAACACTGAAGCTTTCTTT. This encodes CASSFIRTNTEAFF.

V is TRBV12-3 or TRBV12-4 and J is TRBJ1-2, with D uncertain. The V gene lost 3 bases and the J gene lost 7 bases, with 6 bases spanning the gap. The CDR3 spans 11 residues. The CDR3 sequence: CASSFYAGYTF. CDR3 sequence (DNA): TGTGCCAGCAGTTTCTACGCTGGCTACACCTTC.

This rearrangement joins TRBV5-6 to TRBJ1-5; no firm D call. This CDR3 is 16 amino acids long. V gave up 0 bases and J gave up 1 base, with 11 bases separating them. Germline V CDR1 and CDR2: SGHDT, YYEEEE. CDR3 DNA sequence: TGTGCCAGCAGCTTGGGTGGGCCGTGGAGCAATCAGCCCCAGCATTTT. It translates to CASSLGGPWSNQPQHF.

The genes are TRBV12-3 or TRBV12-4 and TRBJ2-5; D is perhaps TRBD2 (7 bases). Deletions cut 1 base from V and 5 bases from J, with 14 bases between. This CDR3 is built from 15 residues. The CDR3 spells CASSLGGGARETQYF. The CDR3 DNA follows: TGTGCCAGCAGTTTAGGCGGGGGCGCTCGGGAGACCCAGTACTTC.

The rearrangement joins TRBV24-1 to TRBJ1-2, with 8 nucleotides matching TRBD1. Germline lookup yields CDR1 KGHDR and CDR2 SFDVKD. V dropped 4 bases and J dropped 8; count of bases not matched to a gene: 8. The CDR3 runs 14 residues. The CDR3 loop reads CATSERTGQGGYTF. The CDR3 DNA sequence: TGTGCCACCAGTGAAAGGACAGGGCAAGGCGGCTACACCTTC.

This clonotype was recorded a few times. This chain's CDR3 is CASSPDNSYNEQFF. CDR3 bases: TGCGCCAGCAGCCCCGATAACTCCTACAATGAGCAGTTCTTC. The genes are TRBV4-3 and TRBJ2-1; D not resolved. Germline-derived CDR1 and CDR2 are LGHNA and YSLEER. This CDR3 spans 14 amino acids. The V and J ends lost 4 bases and 0 bases respectively, with 7 bases between them.

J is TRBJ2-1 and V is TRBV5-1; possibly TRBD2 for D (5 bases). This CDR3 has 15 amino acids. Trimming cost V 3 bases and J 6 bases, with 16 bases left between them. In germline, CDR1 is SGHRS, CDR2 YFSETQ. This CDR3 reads CASSSDTGVINEQFF. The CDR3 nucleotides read TGCGCCAGCAGCTCAGATACCGGGGTGATCAATGAGCAGTTCTTC.

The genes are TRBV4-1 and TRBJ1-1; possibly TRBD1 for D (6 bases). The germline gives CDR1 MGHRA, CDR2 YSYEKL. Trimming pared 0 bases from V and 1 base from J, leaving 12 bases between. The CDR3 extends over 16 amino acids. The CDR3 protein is CASSQEFPGANTEAFF. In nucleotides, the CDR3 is TGCGCCAGCAGCCAAGAATTCCCAGGGGCGAACACTGAAGCTTTCTTT.

CDR3 nucleotide sequence: TGTGCCAGCAGTTACGGGGCATATAATTCACCCCTCCACTTT. This encodes CASSYGAYNSPLHF. V usage is TRBV6-5 and J usage is TRBJ1-6; D is perhaps TRBD1 (5 bases). From germline, CDR1 is MNHEY and CDR2 SVGAGI. V was pared by 2 bases and J by 4 bases, with 6 bases between. The CDR3 extends over 14 amino acids.

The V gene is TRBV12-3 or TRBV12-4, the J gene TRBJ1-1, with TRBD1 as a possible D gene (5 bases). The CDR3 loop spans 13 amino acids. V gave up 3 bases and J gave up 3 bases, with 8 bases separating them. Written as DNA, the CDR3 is TGTGCCAGCAGTTTGCGGGGGTACACTGAAGCTTTCTTT. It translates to CASSLRGYTEAFF.